What follows are 29 T cell receptor beta chains derived from one specimen sequenced in a study of T cell responses to AZD1222 COVID-19 vaccine. The assay was immunoSEQ multiplex PCR, and TCRdb's table has in-frame clones only and misses some. This sample has 120,000 to 150,000 clones, with around 89% found just once. Source: peripheral blood, taken 28 days after the second AZD1222 dose. Every receptor here comes from an adult who received the AZD1222 COVID-19 vaccine.

The J gene is TRBJ2-2, the V gene TRBV5-5; 7 bases agree with TRBD2. The CDR3 spans 15 residues. V lost 4 bases, J lost 2 bases, and 5 bases stayed unmatched. The germline V gene encodes CDR1 SGHKS and CDR2 YYEKEE (reference sequence). The CDR3 nucleotides read TGTGCCAGCAGCCAGGCGGGGGTAAACACCGGGGAGCTGTTTTTT. It codes for CASSQAGVNTGELFF.

The rearrangement uses TRBV4-1 and TRBJ1-2; D is undetermined. The germline V gene has CDR1 MGHRA and CDR2 YSYEKL. The V and J ends lost 0 bases and 4 bases respectively, with 18 bases between them. CDR3 length: 17 residues. The CDR3 DNA sequence: TGCGCCAGCAGCCAAGATCTTTCGTCGGGGAACCGCTATGGCTACACCTTC. Residues: CASSQDLSSGNRYGYTF.

This clone has a handful of counts. CDR3 amino acids: CASSQLEGGGNTEAFF. The CDR3 region has the DNA TGTGCCAGCAGCCAGTTGGAGGGGGGAGGGAACACTGAAGCTTTCTTT. This chain joins TRBV3-1 (or the pseudogene TRBV3-2) and TRBJ1-1; weak D call: TRBD1 (6 bases). Trimming left V 3 bases short and J 1 base short, with 15 bases between. CDR3 length equals 16 residues. Germline lookup yields CDR1 LGHDT and CDR2 YNNKEL (reference sequence).

The chain uses TRBV5-1 and TRBJ2-7; 8 positions agree with TRBD1. There are 15 residues in the CDR3. V lost 4 bases and J lost 1; bases outside the gene matches: 7. Germline CDR1 is SGHRS and CDR2 is YFSETQ. This CDR3 is CASSLADRASYEQYF. CDR3 DNA: TGCGCCAGCAGCCTGGCGGACAGGGCGTCCTACGAGCAGTACTTC.

The chain has TRBV7-9 and TRBJ2-1; either TRBD1 or TRBD2 may supply D (5 bases each). V lost 1 base and J lost 10, with 14 bases in between. Germline lookup yields CDR1 SEHNR and CDR2 FQNEAQ (reference sequence). The CDR3 consists of 14 residues. CDR3 in amino acids: CASSLVGAGAEQFF. The CDR3 DNA sequence: TGTGCCAGCAGCTTAGTAGGGGCCGGGGCCGAGCAGTTCTTC.

There are a few counts of this clone. The J gene is TRBJ1-3, the V gene TRBV7-2; D might be TRBD1 (5 bases). Per germline, CDR1 SGHTA and CDR2 FQGNSA. This CDR3 has 17 residues. V was trimmed by 5 bases and J by 4 bases, leaving 21 bases between them. The CDR3 protein is CASSVDSSTMSGNTIYF. As DNA, the CDR3 is TGTGCCAGCAGCGTAGACAGTAGCACAATGTCAGGAAACACCATATATTTT.

The chain employs TRBV30 and TRBJ1-5, with D unclear. Trimming shortened V by 2 bases and J by 3 bases, and 8 bases separated the two germline ends. Germline lookup yields CDR1 GTSNPN and CDR2 SVGIG (reference sequence). This CDR3 comprises 13 residues. The CDR3 DNA sequence: TGTGCCTGGAGTTCTGTCCCCAATCAGCCCCAGCATTTT. It specifies CAWSSVPNQPQHF.

The chain recombines TRBV6-5 with TRBJ2-3; 8 bases are a match to TRBD2. The J segment lost 2 bases and the V segment lost 4 bases, leaving 8 bases of the junction unmatched. Germline loops: CDR1 MNHEY, CDR2 SVGAGI. The CDR3 spans 16 residues. CDR3 in amino acids: CASSSLAAKPTDTQYF. In DNA form, the CDR3 reads TGTGCCAGCAGTTCACTAGCGGCTAAGCCCACAGATACGCAGTATTTT.

The V call is TRBV15, the J call TRBJ2-3; TRBD2 agrees at 12 bases. CDR3 size: 18 residues. CDR1 is LNHNV, CDR2 YYDKDF, per germline (reference sequence). V lost 3 bases, J lost 1 base, and 8 bases stayed unmatched. DNA for the CDR3: TGTGCCACCAGCAGCCAGGGCCGGACTAGCGGGGGCACAGATACGCAGTATTTT. Its translation: CATSSQGRTSGGTDTQYF.

This clone came up a few times. This chain connects TRBV5-8 to TRBJ2-2; D is possibly TRBD2 (5 bases). CDR3 length equals 16 residues. V lost 4 bases and J lost 5, with 18 bases in between. CDR1 and CDR2 from the germline V gene are SGHTS and YDEGEE. The CDR3 sequence is CASSPPRAGETGELFF. The CDR3 DNA is TGTGCCAGCAGCCCCCCGAGGGCAGGTGAAACCGGGGAGCTGTTTTTT.

The chain is built from TRBV28 and TRBJ2-5; 7 bases match TRBD2. Germline trimming cut 5 bases from V and 1 base from J; bases unmatched to any gene: 4. This CDR3 spans 14 amino acids. From germline, CDR1 is MDHEN and CDR2 SYDVKM. The CDR3 protein is CASSGGGSQETQYF. The CDR3 DNA sequence: TGTGCCAGCAGTGGGGGGGGTTCCCAAGAGACCCAGTACTTC.

This clone has only one observation. The rearrangement joins TRBV19 to TRBJ2-1, with 9 nucleotides matching TRBD1. The J segment lost 9 bases and the V segment lost 5 bases, leaving 5 bases of the junction unmatched. This CDR3 spans 13 amino acids. Germline V gives CDR1 LNHDA, CDR2 SQIVND (reference sequence). The CDR3 nucleotides read TGTGCCAGTAGTTTGGGGACAGGGCGTGAGCAGTTCTTC. Translated, it gives CASSLGTGREQFF.

This clone has a single count. The V and J genes are TRBV2 and TRBJ2-3; D gene ambiguous. The CDR3 runs to 14 residues. V was cut by 4 bases and J by 3 bases, with 11 bases left in between. Germline V lookup: CDR1 SNHLY, CDR2 FYNNEI. The CDR3 reads CASSAQAPTDTQYF. DNA of the CDR3: TGTGCCAGCAGTGCCCAAGCCCCTACAGATACGCAGTATTTT.

This chain links TRBV30 with TRBJ1-5; D remains ambiguous. Trimming removed 3 bases from V and 6 bases from J, with 12 bases in between. The CDR3 extends over 13 amino acids. Looked up from germline, CDR1 is GTSNPN and CDR2 is SVGIG (reference sequence). CDR3 in amino acids: CAWRAGLGQPQHF. The CDR3 nucleotides are TGTGCCTGGAGGGCAGGCCTCGGTCAGCCCCAGCATTTT. The entire variable domain, with the rest obtained from reference TRBV30 and TRBJ1-5, is as follows: SQTIHQWPATLVQPVGSPLSLECTVEGTSNPNLYWYRQAAGRGLQLLFYSVGIGQISSEVPQNLSASRPQDRQFILSSKKLLLSDSGFYLCAWRAGLGQPQHFGDGTRLSIL.

The chain links TRBV28 to TRBJ2-7, with D perhaps matching TRBD1 (6 bases). Looked up from germline, CDR1 is MDHEN and CDR2 is SYDVKM. The CDR3 length is 15 residues. V gave up 5 bases and J gave up 2 bases, with 16 bases separating them. CDR3: CASSPQGTPTYEQYF. CDR3 DNA: TGTGCCAGCAGTCCCCAGGGGACACCGACCTACGAGCAGTACTTC.

This clone was observed a single time. V usage is TRBV28 and J usage is TRBJ2-6; 7 nucleotides match TRBD1. V lost 8 bases, J lost 2 bases, and 9 bases stayed unmatched. There are 16 residues in the CDR3. Germline CDR1 is MDHEN and CDR2 is SYDVKM. CDR3 DNA sequence: TGTGCCAGCGCAAACAGGGGCCGGGCTGGGGCCAACGTCCTGACTTTC. Translated, it gives CASANRGRAGANVLTF.

The CDR3 DNA sequence: TGTGCCAGCAGTTTATCGACTAGCGGGGCAGATACGCAGTATTTT. This translates into CASSLSTSGADTQYF. The gene calls are TRBV27 and TRBJ2-3; 11 bases line up with TRBD2. Germline V CDR1 and CDR2: MNHEY, SMNVEV (reference sequence). The CDR3 has 15 amino acids. V lost 0 bases and J lost 4; bases outside the gene matches: 0.

This clone appeared once. The chain has TRBV27 and TRBJ1-6; tentative D call: TRBD1 (5 bases). V was clipped by 4 bases and J by 7 bases, with 5 bases between them. Germline-derived CDR1 and CDR2 are MNHEY and SMNVEV (reference sequence). The CDR3 covers 12 residues. The CDR3 region is CASSWGNSPLHF. CDR3 DNA: TGTGCCAGCAGTTGGGGGAATTCACCCCTCCACTTT.

The J gene is TRBJ2-7, the V gene TRBV4-2; the D is unclear. The CDR3 loop spans 15 amino acids. CDR1 and CDR2 (germline): LGHNA, YNFKEQ. Trimming took off 4 bases at V and 6 bases at J, with 19 bases between the two ends. CDR3: CASSLVDRSPSEQYF. CDR3 nucleotide sequence: TGTGCCAGCAGCCTCGTTGATCGGTCCCCAAGCGAGCAGTACTTC.

Here the CDR3 reads CATSRGQGSNQPQHF. Here the CDR3 DNA reads TGTGCCACCAGTCGAGGACAGGGCAGCAATCAGCCCCAGCATTTT. V and J are TRBV19 and TRBJ1-5; 8 bases are shared with TRBD1. The CDR3 contains 15 residues. With 10 bases clipped from V and 1 base from J, the junction kept 9 bases outside the gene matches. Per the germline V gene, CDR1 is LNHDA and CDR2 is SQIVND (reference sequence). Full variable domain (rest looked up from reference TRBV19 and TRBJ1-5): DGGITQSPKYLFRKEGQNVTLSCEQNLNHDAMYWYRQDPGQGLRLIYYSQIVNDFQKGDIAEGYSVSREKKESFPLTVTSAQKNPTAFYLCATSRGQGSNQPQHFGDGTRLSIL.

The CDR3 nucleotides read TGTGCCAGCAGCCAAGCGTGGAACACTGAAGCTTTCTTT. Amino acids: CASSQAWNTEAFF. The chain has TRBV3-1 (or the pseudogene TRBV3-2) and TRBJ1-1; no definite D call. This CDR3 is built from 13 residues. Germline assignment: CDR1 LGHDT and CDR2 YNNKEL (reference sequence). V was clipped by 1 base and J by 1 base, with 4 bases between them.

The CDR3 DNA is TGCGCCAGCAGCCAAGAAGGCGGGACAGGGACGGGAAACACCATATATTTT. This gives the protein CASSQEGGTGTGNTIYF. The V and J genes are TRBV4-1 and TRBJ1-3; 9 nucleotides align to TRBD1. The CDR3 is made up of 17 amino acids. CDR1 MGHRA and CDR2 YSYEKL come from the germline V gene. The J segment lost 4 bases and the V segment lost 0 bases, leaving 7 bases of the junction unmatched.

This sequence joins TRBV10-3 and TRBJ1-2; 10 positions match TRBD1. The CDR3 loop spans 15 amino acids. The V segment lost 6 bases and the J segment 8 bases; nucleotides outside the gene matches: 12. Germline CDR1 is ENHRY and CDR2 is SYGVKD. This CDR3 reads CAISFPGTGVDGYTF. For the CDR3, the DNA is TGTGCCATCAGCTTTCCCGGGACAGGGGTCGACGGCTACACCTTC.

This sequence joins TRBV10-3 and TRBJ2-7, with 7 bases matching TRBD2. The J segment lost 4 bases and the V segment lost 2 bases, leaving 8 bases of the junction unmatched. The CDR3 runs to 15 residues. Germline-derived CDR1 and CDR2 are ENHRY and SYGVKD. The CDR3, as DNA: TGTGCCATCAGTGAGGGGTCTAGCGGCCAATACGAGCAGTACTTC. It specifies CAISEGSSGQYEQYF.

J is TRBJ2-6 and V is TRBV5-1; D remains ambiguous. The germline gives CDR1 SGHRS, CDR2 YFSETQ. This CDR3 is built from 16 residues. V was clipped by 0 bases and J by 0 bases, with 7 bases between them. This CDR3 is CASSLGQVSGANVLTF. The CDR3 DNA reads as TGCGCCAGCAGCTTGGGCCAGGTCTCTGGGGCCAACGTCCTGACTTTC. The full variable domain, rest sourced from reference TRBV5-1 and TRBJ2-6, is KAGVTQTPRYLIKTRGQQVTLSCSPISGHRSVSWYQQTPGQGLQFLFEYFSETQRNKGNFPGRFSGRQFSNSRSEMNVSTLELGDSALYLCASSLGQVSGANVLTFGAGSRLTVL.

The chain links TRBV6-5 to TRBJ1-3; maybe TRBD1 (6 bases). CDR1 MNHEY and CDR2 SVGAGI come from the germline V gene. V gave up 10 bases and J gave up 7 bases, with 23 bases separating them. The CDR3 loop spans 15 amino acids. In nucleotides, the CDR3 is TGTGCCACCAAGCCACAGGGTTCATCGGGCAACACCATATATTTT. Protein product: CATKPQGSSGNTIYF.

The chain employs TRBV7-2 and TRBJ2-1; the D is unclear. The CDR3 covers 15 residues. Germline V gene lookup returns CDR1 SGHTA and CDR2 FQGNSA. V was clipped by 6 bases and J by 4 bases, with 16 bases between them. CDR3 loop: CASRQRVDPYNEQFF. The CDR3 DNA is TGTGCCAGCAGGCAGAGAGTAGACCCATACAATGAGCAGTTCTTC.

The chain joins TRBV30 to TRBJ1-1; weak D call: TRBD1 (5 bases). Germline V gene data show CDR1 as GTSNPN and CDR2 as SVGIG (reference sequence). This CDR3 has 13 residues. V shed 4 bases and J shed 5 bases, with 14 bases lying between them. The CDR3: CAWTGASETEAFF. The CDR3 DNA reads as TGTGCCTGGACCGGGGCCTCAGAGACTGAAGCTTTCTTT.

The sample holds one count of this clone. The V and J genes are TRBV5-6 and TRBJ2-5; a weak D match, TRBD2 (5 bases). The V gene lost 4 bases and the J gene lost 2 bases, with 12 bases spanning the gap. Germline V CDR1 and CDR2: SGHDT, YYEEEE. The CDR3 is 14 residues long. CDR3 sequence (DNA): TGTGCCAGCAGCCAGCCGGGATTACAAGAGACCCAGTACTTC. Translated, it gives CASSQPGLQETQYF.